Listed below are T cell receptor beta chains from one sample, sequenced in a study of identical twins. TCRdb reprocessed the 5' RACE reads with MiXCR, giving one entry per CDR3 protein. The sample includes 640,000 or so distinct CDR3 sequences, 5.5% to 6.5% of them seen just once. Sequenced: naive T cells sorted from blood. The receptors stem from a young man in good health. The CDR3 runs from the conserved cysteine through the conserved F or W. The D gene is left open where the match is weak. The size field is filled for only some rows; it gives once, few, many or a size class.

d_gene	abundance	v_gene	j_gene	CDR3aa	CDR3nt
NA	many	TRBV5-1	TRBJ2-1	CASSRSGEQFF	TGCGCCAGCAGCCGGTCTGGCGAGCAGTTCTTC
TRBD2	many	TRBV29-1	TRBJ2-2	CSVTSGSIGTGELFF	TGCAGCGTTACTAGCGGGAGTATCGGAACCGGGGAGCTGTTTTTT
NA	many	TRBV29-1	TRBJ2-1	CSVGTASSYNEQFF	TGCAGCGTTGGGACAGCTAGCTCCTACAATGAGCAGTTCTTC
NA	few	TRBV6-2/TRBV6-3	TRBJ2-3	CASSYPQALEPDTQYF	TGTGCCAGCAGTTACCCTCAGGCACTAGAACCAGATACGCAGTATTTT
NA	few	TRBV18	TRBJ1-5	CASSPPLLNQPQHF	TGTGCCAGCTCACCACCTTTACTTAATCAGCCCCAGCATTTT
TRBD1	many	TRBV20-1	TRBJ2-5	CSALDRGETQYF	TGCAGTGCTCTGGACAGGGGAGAGACCCAGTACTTC
NA	many	TRBV6-1	TRBJ1-2	CASRGTRAPLGYTF	TGTGCCAGCAGAGGTACTCGGGCCCCCCTTGGCTACACCTTC
TRBD2	many	TRBV10-3	TRBJ2-2	CATLGGRDTGELFF	TGTGCCACCCTCGGGGGGAGGGACACCGGGGAGCTGTTTTTT
NA	NA	TRBV6-2/TRBV6-3	TRBJ2-7	CASSYVSDYEQYF	TGTGCCAGCAGTTATGTGTCTGACTACGAGCAGTACTTC
NA	NA	TRBV2	TRBJ2-7	CASSEVEGLKQYF	TGTGCCAGCAGTGAAGTGGAGGGCCTTAAGCAGTACTTC